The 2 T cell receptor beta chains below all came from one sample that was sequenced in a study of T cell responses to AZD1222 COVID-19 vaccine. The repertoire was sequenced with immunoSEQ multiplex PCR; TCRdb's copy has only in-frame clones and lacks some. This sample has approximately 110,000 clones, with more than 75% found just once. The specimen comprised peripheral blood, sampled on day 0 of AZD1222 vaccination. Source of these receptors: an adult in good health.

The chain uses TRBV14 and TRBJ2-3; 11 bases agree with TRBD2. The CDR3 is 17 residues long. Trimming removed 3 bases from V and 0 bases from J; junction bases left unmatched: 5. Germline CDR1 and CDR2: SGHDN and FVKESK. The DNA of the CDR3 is TGTGCCAGCAGCCAGCGACTAGCGGGGCTTAGCACAGATACGCAGTATTTT. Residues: CASSQRLAGLSTDTQYF.

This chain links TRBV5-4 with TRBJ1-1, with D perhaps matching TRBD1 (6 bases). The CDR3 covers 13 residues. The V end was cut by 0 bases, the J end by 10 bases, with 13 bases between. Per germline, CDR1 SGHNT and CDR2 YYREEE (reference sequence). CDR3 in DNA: TGTGCCAGCAGCTTGGGCACATCAGGGGCAGCTTTCTTT. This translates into CASSLGTSGAAFF.